Below are 15 T cell receptor beta chains sequenced from a single sample in a study of blood T cell repertoires in COVID-19 (TCRdb year 2020). The library was obtained by the immunoSEQ multiplex PCR assay. This is the immuneACCESS table as TCRdb keeps it, with only in-frame sequences that have V and J called. A part of the clones is gone; compared with another copy, unresolved V genes explain less than half, and the rest is unexplained. The sample profile shows 62,000 or so clones; over 70% of them were found once. Clones ranked in the top ten supply 2% to 2.5% of the sample. Sample: peripheral blood. These receptor sequences come from a human donor in a cohort sampled during active COVID-19.

The chain is built from TRBV6-4 and TRBJ2-1, with 8 positions matching TRBD1. Germline CDR1 and CDR2: MRHNA and SNTAGT. The CDR3 has 15 amino acids. V shed 2 bases and J 7 bases; nucleotides not matched to a gene: 7. CDR3 residues: CASSDPDRDGNEQFF. The DNA for the CDR3 is TGTGCCAGCAGTGACCCGGACAGGGATGGGAATGAGCAGTTCTTC.

Of note for this clone: The sample holds other DNA sequences that translate to the same CDR3. The chain uses TRBV11-2 and TRBJ1-3; D gene uncertain. Germline V gene sequence: CDR1 SGHAT, CDR2 FQNNGV. The V end lost 6 bases, the J end lost 0 bases, and 9 bases lay between the germline ends. The CDR3 loop spans 14 amino acids. The CDR3: CASSSSRSGNTIYF. The DNA of the CDR3 is TGTGCCAGCAGTAGTTCACGCTCTGGAAACACCATATATTTT.

This chain uses TRBV6-5 with TRBJ1-2, with 9 bases matching TRBD1. The V and J ends lost 2 bases and 0 bases, in that order; junction bases with no gene match: 1. This CDR3 has 15 residues. Germline V CDR1 and CDR2: MNHEY, SVGAGI. Here the CDR3 reads CASSYRDRANYGYTF. The DNA for the CDR3 is TGTGCCAGCAGTTACCGGGACAGGGCTAACTATGGCTACACCTTC.

For the CDR3, the DNA is TGTGCCAGCAGCTCCTGGGGGGGCCAAGAGACCCAGTACTTC. Protein product: CASSSWGGQETQYF. This rearrangement joins TRBV9 to TRBJ2-5; 7 bases are a match to TRBD2. V shed 4 bases, J shed 1 base, and the junction held 4 bases outside the gene matches. The CDR3 is 14 residues long. CDR1 and CDR2 from the germline V gene are SGDLS and YYNGEE.

The sample holds one count of this clone. This rearrangement joins TRBV5-1 to TRBJ1-1, with D hard to call. Germline V gene lookup returns CDR1 SGHRS and CDR2 YFSETQ. Trimming cost V 1 base and J 1 base, with 8 bases left between them. The CDR3 runs 14 residues. In nucleotides, the CDR3 is TGCGCCAGCAGCTTGTATTCAGGGAACACTGAAGCTTTCTTT. Translation gives CASSLYSGNTEAFF. Based on the CDR3 plus reference TRBV5-1 and TRBJ1-1, the full variable domain is KAGVTQTPRYLIKTRGQQVTLSCSPISGHRSVSWYQQTPGQGLQFLFEYFSETQRNKGNFPGRFSGRQFSNSRSEMNVSTLELGDSALYLCASSLYSGNTEAFFGQGTRLTVV.

V usage is TRBV27 and J usage is TRBJ2-7; TRBD1 might be the D (6 bases). Trimming removed 7 bases from V and 2 bases from J, with 18 bases in between. Per germline, CDR1 MNHEY and CDR2 SMNVEV (reference sequence). CDR3 length: 15 amino acids. The CDR3 DNA reads as TGTGCCAGCACCCCAGGGGTTTTATCTCCCTACGAGCAGTACTTC. The encoded protein is CASTPGVLSPYEQYF.

In DNA, the CDR3 is TGTGCCAGCAGTTACTCGGGACAGGGGAGGACTGAAGCTTTCTTT. Translation: CASSYSGQGRTEAFF. This chain joins TRBV6-5 and TRBJ1-1; 10 bases align to TRBD1. Germline assignment: CDR1 MNHEY and CDR2 SVGAGI. V lost 0 bases to trimming and J lost 5 bases; unmatched junction nucleotides: 3. CDR3 length: 15 residues.

V and J are TRBV30 and TRBJ2-3; 10 nucleotides line up with TRBD2. V lost 2 bases, J lost 2 bases, and 7 bases stayed unmatched. Germline loops: CDR1 GTSNPN, CDR2 SVGIG (reference sequence). The CDR3 is 16 amino acids. The CDR3 region is CAWSRVAGGPTDTQYF. CDR3 bases: TGTGCCTGGAGTAGGGTAGCGGGGGGCCCCACAGATACGCAGTATTTT.

The rearrangement joins TRBV25-1 to TRBJ2-4, with 7 positions matching TRBD1. V trimming: 0 bases; J trimming: 2 bases; junction bases outside the gene matches: 1. Germline-derived CDR1 and CDR2 are MGHDK and SYGVNS. The CDR3 length is 15 residues. This CDR3 reads CASSEYRGTKNIQYF. CDR3 in DNA: TGTGCCAGCAGTGAATACAGGGGGACCAAAAACATTCAGTACTTC.

The rearrangement uses TRBV15 and TRBJ2-7; TRBD1 aligns across 9 bases. The V and J ends lost 3 bases and 4 bases, in that order; junction bases with no gene match: 4. In germline, CDR1 is LNHNV, CDR2 YYDKDF (reference sequence). This CDR3 comprises 14 residues. This CDR3 is CATSRDRGVYEQYF. The CDR3, as DNA: TGTGCCACCAGCAGGGACAGGGGAGTTTACGAGCAGTACTTC.

The rearrangement uses TRBV18 and TRBJ1-1, with 7 bases matching TRBD1. The CDR3 contains 13 residues. V shed 6 bases, J shed 8 bases, and the junction held 9 bases outside the gene matches. Per germline, CDR1 KGHSH and CDR2 LQKENI. CDR3 sequence (DNA): TGTGCCAGCTCCCAAGACAGGGCGGGAGAAGCTTTCTTT. Translation gives CASSQDRAGEAFF.

V gene TRBV24-1 combines with J gene TRBJ1-4; perhaps TRBD1 as D (6 bases). V lost 5 bases and J lost 8, with 20 bases in between. The V gene's germline CDR1 is KGHDR and CDR2 SFDVKD. The CDR3 covers 16 residues. CDR3 nucleotide sequence: TGTGCCACCAGTGCCGGGGGGGGGCAGCTTTACGAAAAACTGTTTTTT. Amino acid sequence: CATSAGGGQLYEKLFF.

The chain couples TRBV19 to TRBJ1-1; the D gene is possibly TRBD1 (6 bases). The CDR3 has 13 amino acids. Germline assignment: CDR1 LNHDA and CDR2 SQIVND (reference sequence). V lost 7 bases, J lost 4 bases, and 13 bases lay in between. CDR3 protein: CASTAGGITEAFF. The DNA of the CDR3 is TGTGCCAGTACTGCGGGGGGCATCACTGAAGCTTTCTTT.

The chain carries TRBV5-6 and TRBJ2-7; D uncertain. Per germline, CDR1 SGHDT and CDR2 YYEEEE. The CDR3 consists of 16 residues. V lost 1 base, J lost 2 bases, and 16 bases lay in between. DNA of the CDR3: TGTGCCAGCAGCTTGTGGTTGTCAGGAAAGGCCTACGAGCAGTACTTC. It translates to CASSLWLSGKAYEQYF.

This chain's CDR3 is CASSSKGARGTDTQYF. Written as DNA, the CDR3 is TGTGCCAGCAGCTCAAAGGGGGCGCGGGGCACAGATACGCAGTATTTT. The rearrangement uses TRBV7-9 and TRBJ2-3; 7 bases line up with TRBD1. The germline CDR1 and CDR2 sequences are SEHNR and FQNEAQ (reference sequence). The CDR3 extends over 16 amino acids. After removal of 4 bases from V and 1 base from J, the junction contained 8 bases not matched to a gene.